The T cell receptor beta chain under discussion was sequenced for a study of glioma-infiltrating T cells after dendritic cell vaccination. The CDR3 is 14 residues long. Trimming left V 4 bases short and J 3 bases short, with 12 bases between. CDR1 and CDR2 (germline): MNHEY, SMNVEV (reference sequence). Profiling relied on immunoSEQ multiplex PCR, and the TCRdb table lists in-frame clones only, not all of them. Among roughly 47,000 clones listed, 65% to 90% were seen once. The receptor's source is a human donor with glioblastoma. J is TRBJ1-1 and V is TRBV27; the D is unclear. Here the sequenced sample was blood, taken before dendritic cell vaccination. The CDR3 loop reads CASSYFPRDTEAFF. The DNA of the CDR3 is TGTGCCAGCAGTTACTTCCCCCGGGACACTGAAGCTTTCTTT.